This T cell receptor beta chain derives from a study of T cell changes during pregnancy in multiple sclerosis (dated by TCRdb to about 2019). Some background on the complete study: The study looked at changes in the T cell repertoire across pregnancy in women with multiple sclerosis.

Library construction relied on the immunoSEQ multiplex PCR assay. Drawn from immuneACCESS, this table holds only the in-frame rearrangements with V and J called that TCRdb kept. Clones are partly lost; checked studies trace under half to an unresolved V gene and leave the rest unexplained. The sample profile shows around 63,000 clones; roughly 91% of them were found once. The ten largest make up approximately 1.5% of the sample. Taken from cysteine to phenylalanine, the CDR3 has 15 residues. Only the CDR3 portion is preserved as DNA: 45 bases, with reading frame beginning at the first base. The junction shows trimming of 6 bases on V and 0 bases on J, plus 12 bases between the germline ends. The germline V gene sets CDR1 to MNHEY and CDR2 to SVGAGI. Turning to this clone: The clone's antigen remains unknown. The record has no base qualities; no much larger clone is one base away.

This clonotype was sampled from a female donor in good health, enrolled as a control in a pregnancy study. Sequenced here: peripheral blood, sampled after pregnancy. The chain links TRBV6-5 with TRBJ1-5; the D segment could be TRBD1, given 6 matching bases. CDR3 sequence: CASSGTPYSNQPQHF. The nucleotides are TGTGCCAGCAGCGGGACACCCTATAGCAATCAGCCCCAGCATTTT.